This paragraph reports one TCR beta chain. This record comes from a study of T-cell reconstitution after alpha-beta-depleted transplantation in children. This CDR3 comprises 15 residues. Germline-derived CDR1 and CDR2 are SNHLY and FYNNEI. With 4 bases removed from V and 1 base from J, the gap between germline ends came to 12 bases. During its preparation, the TCRbeta library received unique molecular identifiers. In TCRdb, the PCR reads were re-called with MiXCR into one record per CDR3 protein. The table shows 500,000 to 600,000 distinct CDR3 sequences, with about 18% occurring only once. This chain connects TRBV2 to TRBJ2-3; D may be TRBD1 (5 bases). This TCR derives from a human donor who donated a stem cell graft to a child with acute lymphoblastic leukemia. Sample: PBMCs from the stem cell graft donor, taken from the stem cell graft. The CDR3: CASSVQGRGTDTQYF. Here the CDR3 DNA reads TGTGCCAGCAGTGTGCAGGGAAGGGGCACAGATACGCAGTATTTT.